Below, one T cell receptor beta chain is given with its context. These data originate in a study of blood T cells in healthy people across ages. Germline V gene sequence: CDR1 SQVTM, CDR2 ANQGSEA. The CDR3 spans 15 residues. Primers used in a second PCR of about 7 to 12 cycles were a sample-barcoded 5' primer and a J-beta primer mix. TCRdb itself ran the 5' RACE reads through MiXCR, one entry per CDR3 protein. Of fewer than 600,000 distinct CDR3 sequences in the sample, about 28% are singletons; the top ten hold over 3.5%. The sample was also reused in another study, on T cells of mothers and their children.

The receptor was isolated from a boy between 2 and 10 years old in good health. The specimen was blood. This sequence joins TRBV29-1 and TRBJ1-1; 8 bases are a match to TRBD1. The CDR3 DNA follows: TGCAGTGCCTTGGACAGGGACCGTAGGAACACTGAAGCTTTCTTT. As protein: CSALDRDRRNTEAFF.